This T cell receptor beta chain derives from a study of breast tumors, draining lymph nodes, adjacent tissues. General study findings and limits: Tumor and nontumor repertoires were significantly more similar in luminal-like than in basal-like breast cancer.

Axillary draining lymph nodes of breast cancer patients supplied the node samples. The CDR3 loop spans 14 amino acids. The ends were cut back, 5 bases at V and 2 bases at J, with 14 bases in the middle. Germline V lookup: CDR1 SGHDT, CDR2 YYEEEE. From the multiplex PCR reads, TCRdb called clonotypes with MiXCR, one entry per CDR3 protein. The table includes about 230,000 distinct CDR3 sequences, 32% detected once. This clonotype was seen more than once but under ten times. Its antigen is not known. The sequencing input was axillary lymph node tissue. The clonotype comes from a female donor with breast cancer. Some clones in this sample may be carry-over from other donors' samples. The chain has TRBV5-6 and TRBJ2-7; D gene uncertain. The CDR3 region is CASRLTAQAYEQYF. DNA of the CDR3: TGTGCCAGCAGACTTACTGCGCAAGCCTACGAGCAGTACTTC.